The 20 T cell receptor beta chains given below trace back to one sample, sequenced in a study of OX40 agonist ivuxolimab in advanced cancers. Libraries were prepared by immunoSEQ multiplex PCR; TCRdb keeps only in-frame clonotypes and omits some of them. Of roughly 50,000 clones in the sample, over 80% were seen once. The source was CD4+ or CD8+ T cells sorted from blood, collected in a trial of the OX40 agonist ivuxolimab. These receptors originate from an adult with an advanced solid tumor such as melanoma, head and neck, liver or kidney cancer.

The chain carries TRBV7-9 and TRBJ1-3; D possibly corresponds to TRBD1 (5 bases). Germline V lookup: CDR1 SEHNR, CDR2 FQNEAQ (reference sequence). This CDR3 is 17 amino acids long. V lost 1 base, J lost 2 bases, and 15 bases lay in between. CDR3 sequence reads: CASSLGAGGLPGNTIYF. Written as DNA, the CDR3 is TGTGCCAGCAGCTTAGGGGCCGGGGGACTCCCTGGAAACACCATATATTTT.

The genes are TRBV19 and TRBJ2-3; D might be TRBD1 or TRBD2, each matching 6 bases. This CDR3 has 15 amino acids. CDR1 is LNHDA and CDR2 is SQIVND in the germline V gene (reference sequence). V was shortened by 4 bases and J by 9 bases, with 20 bases between the two germline ends. As DNA, the CDR3 is TGTGCCAGTAGTAGTATGGAGGGCCGGCAGGGGACGCAGTATTTT. Amino acids: CASSSMEGRQGTQYF.

This clone has a single count. This specimen includes other DNA sequences encoding the same CDR3. This rearrangement joins TRBV19 to TRBJ1-5; the D is unclear. This CDR3 has 14 amino acids. V was trimmed by 4 bases and J by 0 bases, leaving 7 bases between them. Germline V gene sequence: CDR1 LNHDA, CDR2 SQIVND (reference sequence). CDR3 sequence (DNA): TGTGCCAGTAGTAAGCCCAGTAGCAATCAGCCCCAGCATTTT. It yields the protein CASSKPSSNQPQHF.

The chain recombines TRBV18 with TRBJ2-5, with D maybe TRBD2 (6 bases). V shed 2 bases and J shed 4 bases, with 11 bases lying between them. CDR3 length: 14 amino acids. CDR1 and CDR2 from the germline V gene are KGHSH and LQKENI. Here the CDR3 DNA reads TGTGCCAGCTCACCAGAGGGAGGATCAGAGACCCAGTACTTC. It specifies CASSPEGGSETQYF. Variable domain in full (rest from reference TRBV18 and TRBJ2-5): NAGVMQNPRHLVRRRGQEARLRCSPMKGHSHVYWYRQLPEEGLKFMVYLQKENIIDESGMPKERFSAEFPKEGPSILRIQQVVRGDSAAYFCASSPEGGSETQYFGPGTRLLVL.

The genes are TRBV30 and TRBJ2-5; 13 nucleotides match TRBD2. Germline V gives CDR1 GTSNPN, CDR2 SVGIG (reference sequence). V was clipped by 4 bases and J by 7 bases; unmatched bases: 3. This CDR3 is built from 13 residues. This CDR3 is CAWTRLAGGTQYF. CDR3 sequence (DNA): TGTGCCTGGACGAGACTAGCGGGGGGGACCCAGTACTTC.

This chain joins TRBV27 and TRBJ2-5, with D tentatively TRBD1 or TRBD2 (7 bases each). CDR3 length: 13 amino acids. The germline V and J ends were trimmed by 9 bases and 5 bases, with 16 bases remaining between them. Germline CDR1 reads MNHEY; CDR2 reads SMNVEV (reference sequence). The CDR3 protein is CASRQGGRETQYF. For the CDR3, the DNA is TGTGCCAGTCGACAGGGAGGGAGGGAGACCCAGTACTTC.

The rearrangement joins TRBV5-4 to TRBJ2-3, with D tentatively TRBD1 (5 bases). The V end was cut by 4 bases, the J end by 4 bases, with 10 bases between. The CDR3 is 13 amino acids. CDR1 and CDR2 (germline): SGHNT, YYREEE (reference sequence). The CDR3 nucleotides read TGTGCCAGCAGCCGCGACAGCCCAGATACGCAGTATTTT. It yields the protein CASSRDSPDTQYF.

J is TRBJ2-1 and V is TRBV2; TRBD2 matches 7 bases. The CDR3 spans 14 residues. V shed 6 bases and J 7 bases; nucleotides not matched to a gene: 9. Germline V gene lookup returns CDR1 SNHLY and CDR2 FYNNEI. The CDR3 region has the DNA TGTGCCAGCAGGGGCTTATACGGGGGGAATGAGCAGTTCTTC. Protein sequence: CASRGLYGGNEQFF.

The chain has TRBV30 and TRBJ2-3, with 8 bases identical to TRBD1. The germline V gene encodes CDR1 GTSNPN and CDR2 SVGIG (reference sequence). The CDR3 has 13 amino acids. J gave up 4 bases and V 5 bases, and 5 bases lay outside the gene matches. Written as DNA, the CDR3 is TGTGCCTGGGGCGACAGGGGCCCAGATACGCAGTATTTT. This sequence encodes CAWGDRGPDTQYF.

V usage is TRBV7-8 and J usage is TRBJ1-1; 8 nucleotides align to TRBD1. CDR1 and CDR2 from the germline V gene are SGHVS and FQNEAQ. V lost 1 base to trimming and J lost 1 base; unmatched junction nucleotides: 5. The CDR3 spans 16 residues. The CDR3 reads CASSLGGQGWNTEAFF. CDR3 coding DNA: TGTGCCAGCAGCTTAGGAGGACAGGGCTGGAACACTGAAGCTTTCTTT.

The V and J genes are TRBV10-3 and TRBJ2-2; the match to TRBD1 covers 9 bases. CDR3 length: 15 residues. J gave up 4 bases and V 3 bases, and 3 bases lay outside the gene matches. CDR1 is ENHRY and CDR2 is SYGVKD in the germline V gene. CDR3 sequence (DNA): TGTGCCATCAGTGACGGACAGGGGAGCACCGGGGAGCTGTTTTTT. This sequence encodes CAISDGQGSTGELFF.

This sequence joins TRBV28 and TRBJ2-5; 7 bases line up with TRBD1. The CDR3 extends over 15 amino acids. Germline CDR1 MDHEN, CDR2 SYDVKM. J lost 0 bases, V lost 4 bases, and 5 bases had no gene match. CDR3 sequence: CASSSYRGNQETQYF. The CDR3 DNA follows: TGTGCCAGCAGTTCCTACAGGGGAAACCAAGAGACCCAGTACTTC.

This chain links TRBV7-2 with TRBJ2-5; 7 nucleotides line up with TRBD2. Germline V gene lookup returns CDR1 SGHTA and CDR2 FQGNSA. The CDR3 is made up of 15 amino acids. J gave up 2 bases and V 2 bases, and 5 bases lay outside the gene matches. This CDR3 reads CASSLLRGRQETQYF. For the CDR3, the DNA is TGTGCCAGCAGCTTACTGCGGGGGAGACAAGAGACCCAGTACTTC.

The CDR3 bases are TGTGCCAGCAGGAGACAGGGGACCTCCACTCATGAGCAGTACGTC. This gives the protein CASRRQGTSTHEQYV. V usage is TRBV2 and J usage is TRBJ2-7, with 8 bases matching TRBD1. Germline assignment: CDR1 SNHLY and CDR2 FYNNEI. The V and J ends lost 6 bases and 7 bases, in that order; junction bases with no gene match: 14. The CDR3 contains 15 residues.

The V call is TRBV7-2, the J call TRBJ2-7; 14 nucleotides line up with TRBD2. Germline values: CDR1 SGHTA, CDR2 FQGNSA. The junction had 14 bases not matched to a gene; V was cut back by 5 bases and J by 5 bases. The CDR3 is 18 residues long. The CDR3, as DNA: TGTGCCAGCAGCCCGACGCCAGCCGGGACTAGCGGGAGTCACGAGCAGTACTTC. As protein: CASSPTPAGTSGSHEQYF. Complete variable domain (other parts from reference TRBV7-2 and TRBJ2-7): GAGVSQSPSNKVTEKGKDVELRCDPISGHTALYWYRQSLGQGLEFLIYFQGNSAPDKSGLPSDRFSAERTGGSVSTLTIQRTQQEDSAVYLCASSPTPAGTSGSHEQYFGPGTRLTVT.

The chain carries TRBV18 and TRBJ1-5; perhaps TRBD1 as D (6 bases). Germline CDR1 is KGHSH and CDR2 is LQKENI. CDR3 size: 14 residues. Trimming took 2 bases from V and 4 from J, leaving 9 bases between them. The CDR3 reads CASSPVQGNQPQHF. The CDR3 DNA reads as TGTGCCAGCTCACCAGTCCAGGGGAATCAGCCCCAGCATTTT.

This clone was counted once. V is TRBV15 and J is TRBJ1-1, with D possibly matching TRBD1 (5 bases). This CDR3 contains 14 residues. CDR1 is LNHNV and CDR2 is YYDKDF in the germline V gene (reference sequence). The ends were cut back, 2 bases at V and 1 base at J, with 8 bases in the middle. In DNA, the CDR3 is TGTGCCACCAGCAGACGACAGCAGAACACTGAAGCTTTCTTT. Amino acids: CATSRRQQNTEAFF.

A single count supports this clone. The J gene is TRBJ2-6, the V gene TRBV6-1; weak D call: TRBD1 (5 bases). The CDR3 runs to 17 residues. Germline V gene data show CDR1 as MNHNS and CDR2 as SASEGT. V was shortened by 4 bases and J by 0 bases, with 13 bases between the two germline ends. CDR3 loop: CASSVAGPISGANVLTF. Written as DNA, the CDR3 is TGTGCCAGCAGTGTAGCAGGGCCTATCTCTGGGGCCAACGTCCTGACTTTC.

The rearrangement uses TRBV5-8 and TRBJ2-1; TRBD2 aligns across 11 bases. The CDR3 is 15 residues long. The ends lost 0 bases at V and 6 bases at J; junction bases unmatched: 2. In germline, CDR1 is SGHTS, CDR2 YDEGEE. The CDR3 DNA reads TGTGCCAGCAGCTTGGGACTAGCGGGGAGCAATGAGCAGTTCTTC. It yields the protein CASSLGLAGSNEQFF.

The V and J genes are TRBV10-1 and TRBJ2-1; D is tentatively TRBD1 or TRBD2 (5 bases each). This CDR3 is built from 14 residues. Trimming removed 3 bases from V and 6 bases from J, with 12 bases in between. The V gene's germline CDR1 is WNHNN and CDR2 SYGVQD (reference sequence). CDR3 region: CASSEPGTLNEQFF. CDR3 sequence (DNA): TGCGCCAGCAGTGAACCCGGGACCCTCAATGAGCAGTTCTTC.